These 5 T cell receptor beta chains came from one sample sequenced in a study of blood T cell repertoires in COVID-19. Produced via immunoSEQ multiplex PCR; TCRdb's table is partial and in-frame only. The sample has about 53,000 clones, around nine tenths seen once. Sequencing was carried out using peripheral blood. The origin of the receptors is a man in his forties or fifties with acute or convalescent COVID-19.

This clone has only one observation. This sequence joins TRBV5-4 and TRBJ1-5, with no clear D. Germline loops: CDR1 SGHNT, CDR2 YYREEE (reference sequence). CDR3 length: 13 amino acids. V was shortened by 3 bases and J by 5 bases, with 9 bases between the two germline ends. DNA of the CDR3: TGTGCCAGCAGCTGGAGCCCCTATCAGCCCCAGCATTTT. It specifies CASSWSPYQPQHF.

This chain connects TRBV11-2 to TRBJ2-5, with TRBD1 identical over 8 bases. The CDR3 has 15 amino acids. V lost 2 bases, J lost 4 bases, and 6 bases stayed unmatched. The germline V gene encodes CDR1 SGHAT and CDR2 FQNNGV. The CDR3 DNA sequence: TGTGCCAGCAGCTTAATGCAGGGGGCTTTAGAGACCCAGTACTTC. It specifies CASSLMQGALETQYF.

The chain combines TRBV7-8 with TRBJ1-5, with D unresolved. The CDR3 extends over 13 amino acids. Trimming removed 1 base from V and 4 bases from J, with 5 bases in between. The germline CDR1 and CDR2 sequences are SGHVS and FQNEAQ. The CDR3 bases are TGTGCCAGCAGCTTAGAGGAGAATCAGCCCCAGCATTTT. It codes for CASSLEENQPQHF.

The rearrangement joins TRBV6-5 to TRBJ1-2; TRBD1 matches at 7 bases. This CDR3 is 15 amino acids long. V was pared by 4 bases and J by 4 bases, with 9 bases of the junction left unmatched. Germline lookup yields CDR1 MNHEY and CDR2 SVGAGI. CDR3 bases: TGTGCCAGCAGTTCCACAGGGGTCCCTCCCTATGGCTACACCTTC. Amino acids: CASSSTGVPPYGYTF.

V usage is TRBV9 and J usage is TRBJ2-1; 8 bases align to TRBD1. V was pared by 3 bases and J by 7 bases, with 12 bases of the junction left unmatched. This CDR3 has 16 amino acids. In germline, CDR1 is SGDLS, CDR2 YYNGEE. The CDR3 loop is CASSDHRGVTTNEQFF. In DNA form, the CDR3 reads TGTGCCAGCAGCGATCACAGGGGGGTGACTACGAATGAGCAGTTCTTC.